This TCR beta chain is from a study of glioma-infiltrating T cells after dendritic cell vaccination. Study-level information: Three intradermal dendritic cell vaccine injections were given every two weeks.

The immunoSEQ assay amplified TCRB CDR3 from up to roughly 2 ug DNA. Profiled with immunoSEQ multiplex PCR; TCRdb holds only in-frame clones, not every one. Of about 64,000 clones in the sample, approximately 78% were seen once. This CDR3 has 12 residues. The V and J ends lost 0 bases and 3 bases respectively, with 6 bases between them. The germline CDR1 and CDR2 sequences are GTSNPN and SVGIG (reference sequence). Only patients with spare fresh-frozen tumor and over two years of follow-up were included. All glioblastoma patients lacked an isocitrate dehydrogenase mutation. V and J are TRBV30 and TRBJ2-7; no firm D call. Source: blood, taken before dendritic cell vaccination. The sequence was collected from a human donor with glioblastoma. CDR3 nucleotides: TGTGCCTGGAGTGTAGCCCTCTACGAGCAGTACTTC. Protein product: CAWSVALYEQYF. Full variable domain (missing parts from reference TRBV30 and TRBJ2-7): SQTIHQWPATLVQPVGSPLSLECTVEGTSNPNLYWYRQAAGRGLQLLFYSVGIGQISSEVPQNLSASRPQDRQFILSSKKLLLSDSGFYLCAWSVALYEQYFGPGTRLTVT.